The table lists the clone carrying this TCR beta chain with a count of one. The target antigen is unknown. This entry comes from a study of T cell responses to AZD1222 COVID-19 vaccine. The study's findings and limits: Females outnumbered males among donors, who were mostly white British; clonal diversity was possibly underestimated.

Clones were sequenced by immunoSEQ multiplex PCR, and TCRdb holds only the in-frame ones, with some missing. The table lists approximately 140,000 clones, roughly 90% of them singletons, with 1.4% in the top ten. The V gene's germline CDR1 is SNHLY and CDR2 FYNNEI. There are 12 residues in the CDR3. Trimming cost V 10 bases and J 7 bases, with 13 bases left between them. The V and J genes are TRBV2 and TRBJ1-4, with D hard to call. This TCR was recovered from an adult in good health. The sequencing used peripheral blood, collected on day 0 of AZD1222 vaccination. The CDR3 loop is CATQEPGEKLFF. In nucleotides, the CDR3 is TGTGCCACCCAAGAACCGGGTGAAAAACTGTTTTTT.